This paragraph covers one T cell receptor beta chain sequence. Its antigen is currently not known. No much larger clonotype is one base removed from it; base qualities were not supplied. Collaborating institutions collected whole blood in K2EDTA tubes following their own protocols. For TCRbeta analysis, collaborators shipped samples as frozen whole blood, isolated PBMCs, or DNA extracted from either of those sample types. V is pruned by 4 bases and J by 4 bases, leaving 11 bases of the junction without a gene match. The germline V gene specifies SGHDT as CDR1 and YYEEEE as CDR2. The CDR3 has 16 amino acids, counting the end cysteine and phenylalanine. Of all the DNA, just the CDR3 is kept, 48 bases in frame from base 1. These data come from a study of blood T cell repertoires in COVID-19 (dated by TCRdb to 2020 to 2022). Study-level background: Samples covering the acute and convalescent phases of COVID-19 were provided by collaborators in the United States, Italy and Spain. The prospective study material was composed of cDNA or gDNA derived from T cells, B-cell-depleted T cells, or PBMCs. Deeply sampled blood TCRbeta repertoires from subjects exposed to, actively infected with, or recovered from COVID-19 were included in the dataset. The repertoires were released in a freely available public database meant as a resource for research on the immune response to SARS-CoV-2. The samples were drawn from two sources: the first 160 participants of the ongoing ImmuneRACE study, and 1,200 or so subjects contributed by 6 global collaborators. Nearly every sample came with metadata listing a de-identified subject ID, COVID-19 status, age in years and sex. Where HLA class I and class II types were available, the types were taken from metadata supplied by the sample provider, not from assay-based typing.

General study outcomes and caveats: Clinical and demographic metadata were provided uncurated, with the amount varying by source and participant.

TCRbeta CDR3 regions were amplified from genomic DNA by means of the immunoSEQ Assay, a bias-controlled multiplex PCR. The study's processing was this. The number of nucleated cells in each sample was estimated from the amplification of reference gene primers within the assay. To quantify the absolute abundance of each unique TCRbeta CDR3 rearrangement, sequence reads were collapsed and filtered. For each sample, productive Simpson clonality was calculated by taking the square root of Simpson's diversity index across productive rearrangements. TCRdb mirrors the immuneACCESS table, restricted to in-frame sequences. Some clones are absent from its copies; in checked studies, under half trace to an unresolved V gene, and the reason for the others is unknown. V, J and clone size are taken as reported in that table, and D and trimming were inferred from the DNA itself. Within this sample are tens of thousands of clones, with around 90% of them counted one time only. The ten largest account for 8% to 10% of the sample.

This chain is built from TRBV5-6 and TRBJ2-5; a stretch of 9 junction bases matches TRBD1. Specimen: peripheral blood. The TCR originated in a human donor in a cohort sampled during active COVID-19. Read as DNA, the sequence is TGTGCCAGCAGCGGACCGGGACAGGGTATTGGAGAGACCCAGTACTTC. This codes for CASSGPGQGIGETQYF.